This passage covers 2 T cell receptor beta chains from one sample sequenced in a study of cytomegalovirus exposure and HLA in healthy donors. PCR amplification relied on 60 Vbeta primers (plus 13 Jbeta primers). Repertoires were generated with immunoSEQ multiplex PCR, while TCRdb's copy carries only in-frame clones and drops some. The repertoire consists of about 200,000 clones, with roughly 80% occurring once and the leading ten covering approximately 2.8%. The sample was PBMCs. These receptors were obtained from a man younger than 45 in good health and CMV-seronegative.

The chain links TRBV5-1 to TRBJ1-2; D gene unclear. This CDR3 spans 14 amino acids. Germline values: CDR1 SGHRS, CDR2 YFSETQ. Trimming cost V 0 bases and J 8 bases, with 14 bases left between them. CDR3 nucleotides: TGCGCCAGCAGCTTGGAAGGGAGGATGGGGGGCTACACCTTC. This sequence encodes CASSLEGRMGGYTF. The full variable domain, its missing parts supplied by reference TRBV5-1 and TRBJ1-2, is KAGVTQTPRYLIKTRGQQVTLSCSPISGHRSVSWYQQTPGQGLQFLFEYFSETQRNKGNFPGRFSGRQFSNSRSEMNVSTLELGDSALYLCASSLEGRMGGYTFGSGTRLTVV.

The chain uses TRBV7-9 and TRBJ1-4, with D tentatively TRBD1 (6 bases). Germline CDR1 is SEHNR and CDR2 is FQNEAQ (reference sequence). V was cut by 4 bases and J by 6 bases, with 18 bases left in between. CDR3 length equals 16 residues. DNA of the CDR3: TGTGCCAGCAGCTGGCGCCCCGGGACAAGGGATGAAAAACTGTTTTTT. Residues: CASSWRPGTRDEKLFF. Filled out from reference TRBV7-9 and TRBJ1-4, the complete variable domain reads DTGVSQNPRHKITKRGQNVTFRCDPISEHNRLYWYRQTLGQGPEFLTYFQNEAQLEKSRLLSDRFSAERPKGSFSTLEIQRTEQGDSAMYLCASSWRPGTRDEKLFFGSGTQLSVL.